What follows is one TCR beta chain and its context. This clonotype has ten or more counts. No cognate antigen has been identified for it. No base quality values were provided; no much bigger clone lies one nucleotide off. Sequencer: Illumina HiSeq 2500. Quantitative 5'-RACE with molecular barcodes was the method used to prepare the TCR beta libraries. In the authors' own workflow: A new computational method based on a probabilistic model of VDJ rearrangement was used to identify disease-linked TCR variants. The public reads were quality trimmed at Q25 with fastp and then assembled into clones with MiXCR by TCRdb, keeping productive beta chains. Every entry covers one CDR3 protein and lists the most common genes and DNA from its rows. TCRdb's processing, not the study's, gives the V and J calls here. This sample gives tens of thousands of distinct CDR3 sequences in total; 4.5% to 6% of them show up just once. The top ten hold about 12% of the sample.

This entry is derived from a study of CD8 T cells in ankylosing spondylitis (dated by TCRdb to 2017 to 2019). Looking at the study overall: To find TCR variants linked to disease, the study profiled T cell receptor beta repertoires in ankylosing spondylitis patients and healthy donors. The full study cohort was made up of roughly 25 ankylosing spondylitis patients and roughly 100 healthy donors. Peripheral blood was sampled, and synovial fluid was additionally collected from ankylosing spondylitis patients.

Counted from cysteine to phenylalanine, this CDR3 has 15 amino acids. The retained sequence is limited to the CDR3, 45 bases, with the frame set at the first base. Germline trimming amounts to 3 bases on V and 0 bases on J, with 2 as the count of junction bases outside the gene matches. CDR1 is given as SGHTA and CDR2 as FQGTGA, both from the germline V gene. Overall study outcomes, separate from this receptor: In peripheral blood, the disease-linked clones were found at relatively low frequencies and had a CD8+ phenotype. Some TCR beta motif variants had previously been reported in synovial fluid and blood of reactive arthritis patients, which suggested common disease-initiation mechanisms. Significant enrichment of the disease-linked clones was reported in matched synovial fluid samples from ankylosing spondylitis patients. Blood from ankylosing spondylitis patients appeared to be characterized by a TCR beta motif composed of roughly 8 highly homologous amino acid variants.

The TCR sequence derives from a male donor with ankylosing spondylitis or in good health (not recorded which). This chain is built from TRBV7-3 and TRBJ2-1; 7 middle bases align to TRBD1. The sample comprised blood, either unsorted or a sorted T cell fraction (not recorded which). The CDR3 region: CASSFTGDSYNEQFF. The nucleotides read TGTGCCAGCAGCTTTACAGGGGACTCCTACAATGAGCAGTTCTTC.